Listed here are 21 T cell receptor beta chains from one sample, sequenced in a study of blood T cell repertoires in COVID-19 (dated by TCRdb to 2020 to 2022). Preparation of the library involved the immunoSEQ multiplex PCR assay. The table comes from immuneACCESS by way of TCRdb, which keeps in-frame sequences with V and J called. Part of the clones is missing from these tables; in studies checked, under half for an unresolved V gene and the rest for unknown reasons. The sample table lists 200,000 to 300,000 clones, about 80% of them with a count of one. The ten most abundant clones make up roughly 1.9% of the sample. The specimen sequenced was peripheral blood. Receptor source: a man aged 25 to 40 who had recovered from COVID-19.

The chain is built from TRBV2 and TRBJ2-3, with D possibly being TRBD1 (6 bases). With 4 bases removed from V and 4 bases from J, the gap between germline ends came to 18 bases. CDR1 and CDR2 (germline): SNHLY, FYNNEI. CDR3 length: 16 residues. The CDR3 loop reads CASSAQGPFEADTQYF. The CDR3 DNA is TGTGCCAGCAGTGCGCAGGGGCCCTTCGAGGCAGATACGCAGTATTTT.

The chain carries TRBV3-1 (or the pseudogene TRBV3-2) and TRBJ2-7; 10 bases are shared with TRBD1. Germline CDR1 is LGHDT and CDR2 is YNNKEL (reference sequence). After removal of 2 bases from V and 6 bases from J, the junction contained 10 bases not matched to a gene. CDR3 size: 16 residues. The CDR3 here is CASSQPGGTGVGEQYF. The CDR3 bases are TGTGCCAGCAGCCAACCAGGGGGGACAGGGGTGGGCGAGCAGTACTTC.

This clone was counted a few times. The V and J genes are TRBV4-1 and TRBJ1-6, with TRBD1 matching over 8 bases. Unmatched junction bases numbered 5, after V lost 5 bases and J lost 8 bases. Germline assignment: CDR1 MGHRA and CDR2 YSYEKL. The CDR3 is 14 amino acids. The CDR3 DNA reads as TGCGCCAGCAGCAGACAGGGGCGGTATTCACCCCTCCACTTT. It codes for CASSRQGRYSPLHF.

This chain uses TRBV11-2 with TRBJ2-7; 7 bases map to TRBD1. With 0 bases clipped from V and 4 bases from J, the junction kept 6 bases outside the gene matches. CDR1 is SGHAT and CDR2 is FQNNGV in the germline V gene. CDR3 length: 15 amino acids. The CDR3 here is CASSLDLGGRYEQYV. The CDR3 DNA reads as TGTGCCAGCAGCTTAGATCTAGGGGGCCGGTACGAGCAGTACGTC.

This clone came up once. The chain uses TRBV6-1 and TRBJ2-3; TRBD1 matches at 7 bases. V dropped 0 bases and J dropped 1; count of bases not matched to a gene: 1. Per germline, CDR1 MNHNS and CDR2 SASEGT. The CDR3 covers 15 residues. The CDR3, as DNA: TGTGCCAGCAGTGAAGCAGGGGGCGGCACAGATACGCAGTATTTT. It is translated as CASSEAGGGTDTQYF.

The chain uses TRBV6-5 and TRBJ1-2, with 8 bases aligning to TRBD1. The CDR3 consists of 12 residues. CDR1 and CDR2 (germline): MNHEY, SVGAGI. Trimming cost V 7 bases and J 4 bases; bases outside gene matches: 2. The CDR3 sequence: CASNGQGYGYTF. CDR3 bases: TGTGCCAGCAATGGACAGGGCTATGGCTACACCTTC.

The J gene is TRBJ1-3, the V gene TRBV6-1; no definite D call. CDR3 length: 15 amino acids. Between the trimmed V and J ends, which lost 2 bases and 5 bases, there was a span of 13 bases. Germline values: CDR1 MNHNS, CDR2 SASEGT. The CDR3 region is CASSELGRSRNTIYF. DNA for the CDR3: TGTGCCAGCAGTGAATTGGGCAGGTCCAGAAACACCATATATTTT.

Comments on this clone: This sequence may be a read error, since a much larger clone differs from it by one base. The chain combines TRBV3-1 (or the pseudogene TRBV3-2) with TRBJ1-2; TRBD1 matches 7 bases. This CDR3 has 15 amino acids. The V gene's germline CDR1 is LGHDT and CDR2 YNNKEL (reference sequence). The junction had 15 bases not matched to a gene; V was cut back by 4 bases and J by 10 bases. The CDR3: CASSPQATGLLDYTF. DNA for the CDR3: TGTGCCAGCAGCCCTCAAGCGACAGGGCTACTTGACTACACCTTC.

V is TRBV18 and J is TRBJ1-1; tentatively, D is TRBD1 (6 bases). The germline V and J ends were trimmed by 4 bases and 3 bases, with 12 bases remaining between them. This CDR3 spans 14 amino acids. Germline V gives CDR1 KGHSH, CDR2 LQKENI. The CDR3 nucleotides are TGTGCCAGCTCACTACAGGGTCTGGACACTGAAGCTTTCTTT. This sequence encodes CASSLQGLDTEAFF.

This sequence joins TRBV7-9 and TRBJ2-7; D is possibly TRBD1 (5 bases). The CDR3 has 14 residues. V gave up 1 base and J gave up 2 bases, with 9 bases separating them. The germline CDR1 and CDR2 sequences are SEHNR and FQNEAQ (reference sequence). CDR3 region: CASSLDRTTYEQYV. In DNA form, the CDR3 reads TGTGCCAGCAGCTTAGACAGGACCACCTACGAGCAGTACGTC.

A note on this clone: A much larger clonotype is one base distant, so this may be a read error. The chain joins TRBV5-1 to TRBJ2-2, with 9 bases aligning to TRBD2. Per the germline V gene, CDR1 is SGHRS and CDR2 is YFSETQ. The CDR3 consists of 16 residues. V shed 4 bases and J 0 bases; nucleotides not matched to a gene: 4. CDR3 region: CASSPSGEPNTGELFF. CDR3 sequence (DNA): TGCGCCAGCAGCCCTAGCGGGGAGCCGAACACCGGGGAGCTGTTTTTT.

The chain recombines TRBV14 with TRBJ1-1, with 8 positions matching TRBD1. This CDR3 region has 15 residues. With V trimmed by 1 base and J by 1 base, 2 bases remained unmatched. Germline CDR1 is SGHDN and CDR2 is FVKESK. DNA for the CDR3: TGTGCCAGCAGCCAAGTCGGACAGGGGAACACTGAAGCTTTCTTT. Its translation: CASSQVGQGNTEAFF. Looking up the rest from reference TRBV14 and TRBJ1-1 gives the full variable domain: EAGVTQFPSHSVIEKGQTVTLRCDPISGHDNLYWYRRVMGKEIKFLLHFVKESKQDESGMPNNRFLAERTGGTYSTLKVQPAELEDSGVYFCASSQVGQGNTEAFFGQGTRLTVV.

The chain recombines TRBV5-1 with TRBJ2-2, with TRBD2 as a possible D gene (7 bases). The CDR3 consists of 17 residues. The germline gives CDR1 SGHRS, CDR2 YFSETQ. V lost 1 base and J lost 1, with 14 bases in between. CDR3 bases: TGCGCCAGCAGCTTGTTCGGGGGGCCAATGAACACCGGGGAGCTGTTTTTT. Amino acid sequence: CASSLFGGPMNTGELFF.

As DNA, the CDR3 is TGTGCCAGCAGTACGAACTTTAACACTGAAGCTTTCTTT. This encodes CASSTNFNTEAFF. The chain is built from TRBV6-2 or TRBV6-3 and TRBJ1-1, with D unclear. V lost 5 bases and J 2 bases, leaving 9 bases between the germline ends. Looked up from germline, CDR1 is MNHEY and CDR2 is SVGEGT. CDR3 length equals 13 residues.

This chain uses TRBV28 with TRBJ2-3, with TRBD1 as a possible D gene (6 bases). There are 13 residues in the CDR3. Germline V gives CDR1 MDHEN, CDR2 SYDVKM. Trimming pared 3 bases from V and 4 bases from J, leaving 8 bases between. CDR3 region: CASSLGAADTQYF. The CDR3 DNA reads TGTGCCAGCAGTTTGGGGGCCGCAGATACGCAGTATTTT.

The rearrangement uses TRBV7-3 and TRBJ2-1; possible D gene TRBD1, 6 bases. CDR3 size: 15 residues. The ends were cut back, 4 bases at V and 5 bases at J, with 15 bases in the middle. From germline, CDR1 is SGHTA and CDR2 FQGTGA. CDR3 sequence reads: CASSSRDTWNNEQFF. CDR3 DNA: TGTGCCAGCAGCTCCCGGGACACCTGGAACAATGAGCAGTTCTTC.

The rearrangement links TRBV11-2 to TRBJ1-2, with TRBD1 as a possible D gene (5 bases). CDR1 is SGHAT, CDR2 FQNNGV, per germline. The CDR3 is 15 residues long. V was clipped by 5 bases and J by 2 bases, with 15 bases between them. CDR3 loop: CASSPGLKLNYGYTF. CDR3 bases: TGTGCCAGCAGCCCGGGACTGAAGCTGAACTATGGCTACACCTTC.

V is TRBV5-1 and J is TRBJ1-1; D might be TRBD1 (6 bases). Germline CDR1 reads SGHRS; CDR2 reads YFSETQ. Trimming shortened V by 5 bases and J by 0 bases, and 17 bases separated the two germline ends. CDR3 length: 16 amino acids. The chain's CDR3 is CASRLTTGTMNTEAFF. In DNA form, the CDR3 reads TGCGCCAGCAGACTCACCACAGGGACCATGAACACTGAAGCTTTCTTT.

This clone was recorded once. CDR3 residues: CASSLGPSTGGINEQYV. In DNA, the CDR3 is TGCGCCAGCAGCTTGGGACCTTCTACAGGGGGTATAAACGAGCAGTACGTC. The rearrangement joins TRBV5-1 to TRBJ2-7, with 8 positions matching TRBD1. Germline values: CDR1 SGHRS, CDR2 YFSETQ. Germline trimming cut 0 bases from V and 5 bases from J; bases unmatched to any gene: 13. This CDR3 has 17 amino acids.

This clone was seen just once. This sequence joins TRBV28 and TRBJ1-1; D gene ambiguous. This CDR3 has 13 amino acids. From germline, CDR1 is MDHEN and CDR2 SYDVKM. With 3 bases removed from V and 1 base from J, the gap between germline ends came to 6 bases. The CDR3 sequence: CASSLRWNTEAFF. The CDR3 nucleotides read TGTGCCAGCAGTTTGAGGTGGAACACTGAAGCTTTCTTT.

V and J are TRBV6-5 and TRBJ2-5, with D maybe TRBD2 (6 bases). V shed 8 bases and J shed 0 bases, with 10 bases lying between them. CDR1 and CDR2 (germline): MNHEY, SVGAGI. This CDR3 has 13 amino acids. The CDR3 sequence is CASVRTNQETQYF. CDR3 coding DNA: TGTGCCAGCGTAAGGACTAACCAAGAGACCCAGTACTTC.